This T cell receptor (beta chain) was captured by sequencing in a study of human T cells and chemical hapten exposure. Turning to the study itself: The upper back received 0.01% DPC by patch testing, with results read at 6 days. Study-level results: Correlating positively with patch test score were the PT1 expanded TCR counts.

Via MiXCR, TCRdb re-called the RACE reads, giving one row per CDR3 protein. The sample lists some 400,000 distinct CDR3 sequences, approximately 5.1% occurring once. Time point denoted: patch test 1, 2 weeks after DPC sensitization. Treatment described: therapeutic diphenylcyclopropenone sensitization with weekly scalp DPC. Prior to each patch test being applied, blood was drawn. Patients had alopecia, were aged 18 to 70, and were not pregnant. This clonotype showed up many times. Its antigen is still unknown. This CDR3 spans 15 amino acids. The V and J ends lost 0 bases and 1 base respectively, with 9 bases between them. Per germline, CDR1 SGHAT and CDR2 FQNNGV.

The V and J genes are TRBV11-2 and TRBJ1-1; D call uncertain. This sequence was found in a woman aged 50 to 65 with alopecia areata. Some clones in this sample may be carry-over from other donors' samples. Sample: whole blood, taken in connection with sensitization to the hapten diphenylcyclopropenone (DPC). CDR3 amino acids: CASSLESGPNTEAFF. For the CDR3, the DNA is TGTGCCAGCAGCTTAGAATCAGGACCGAACACTGAAGCTTTCTTT.